These 32 T cell receptor beta chains came from one sample sequenced in a study of control samples from healthy donors and cancer patients. TCRdb's table, derived via immunoSEQ multiplex PCR, lists solely in-frame clones and lacks some. The top ten hold 0.68% of the sample, which has more than 150,000 clones, roughly 90% seen once. Material: blood. All receptors derive from a woman younger than 45 in good health.

The J gene is TRBJ2-1, the V gene TRBV6-4; 8 positions match TRBD2. V was clipped by 5 bases and J by 5 bases; unmatched bases: 20. Germline CDR1 reads MRHNA; CDR2 reads SNTAGT. This CDR3 has 19 residues. The CDR3 protein is CASSTSGQNAVRIHNEQFF. The CDR3 nucleotides are TGTGCCAGCAGTACTAGCGGTCAGAACGCGGTAAGGATCCACAATGAGCAGTTCTTC.

This clone came up once. CDR3 residues: CASSKQGAAGYTF. The CDR3 DNA is TGTGCCAGCAGTAAACAGGGGGCGGCAGGCTACACCTTC. This chain connects TRBV12-3 or TRBV12-4 to TRBJ1-2; 9 nucleotides line up with TRBD1. The CDR3 totals 13 residues. Trimming cost V 5 bases and J 8 bases; bases outside gene matches: 6.

The CDR3 loop is CASSQDGTGSDTEAFF. DNA for the CDR3: TGCGCCAGCAGCCAAGACGGGACAGGGTCGGACACTGAAGCTTTCTTT. This chain joins TRBV4-1 and TRBJ1-1; TRBD1 aligns across 9 bases. This CDR3 contains 16 residues. V shed 0 bases and J 3 bases; nucleotides not matched to a gene: 5. CDR1 is MGHRA, CDR2 YSYEKL, per germline.

V gene TRBV3-1 (or the pseudogene TRBV3-2) combines with J gene TRBJ2-2; possible D gene TRBD2, 6 bases. Trimming removed 2 bases at V and 4 bases at J, with 11 bases between. The CDR3 sequence is 15 residues long. Germline V CDR1 and CDR2: LGHDT, YNNKEL (reference sequence). The DNA of the CDR3 is TGTGCCAGCAGCCAATTCCTAGCGCCCACCGGGGAGCTGTTTTTT. Translated, it gives CASSQFLAPTGELFF.

The chain employs TRBV28 and TRBJ2-7, with TRBD1 identical over 8 bases. This CDR3 has 15 amino acids. Per the germline V gene, CDR1 is MDHEN and CDR2 is SYDVKM. V gave up 5 bases and J gave up 4 bases; unmatched junction bases: 10. This CDR3 is CASSPGDRLLYEQYF. The CDR3 DNA is TGTGCCAGCAGTCCTGGGGACAGGCTCCTATACGAGCAGTACTTC.

This clone was detected only once. The V gene is TRBV29-1, the J gene TRBJ2-3; weak D call: TRBD2 (5 bases). The CDR3 runs 14 residues. Per germline, CDR1 SQVTM and CDR2 ANQGSEA. V was shortened by 1 base and J by 9 bases, with 17 bases between the two germline ends. DNA for the CDR3: TGCAGCGTTGAAGGGAAAGGGTTACTAGAGACGCAGTATTTT. Its protein is CSVEGKGLLETQYF.

This clone has just a few counts. The chain joins TRBV10-1 to TRBJ2-1; D gene unclear. CDR1 WNHNN and CDR2 SYGVQD come from the germline V gene (reference sequence). This CDR3 comprises 15 residues. Trimming pared 3 bases from V and 6 bases from J, leaving 15 bases between. In nucleotides, the CDR3 is TGCGCCAGCAGTGACGGCCGGAGCTTGGGCAATGAGCAGTTCTTC. Its protein product is CASSDGRSLGNEQFF.

This clone was detected only once. V usage is TRBV7-3 and J usage is TRBJ2-3; 8 nucleotides match TRBD2. The germline V gene encodes CDR1 SGHTA and CDR2 FQGTGA. The CDR3 has 16 amino acids. Trimming removed 2 bases from V and 1 base from J; junction bases left unmatched: 5. Here the CDR3 reads CASSLGLAGRTDTQYF. DNA of the CDR3: TGTGCCAGCAGCTTAGGTCTAGCGGGCCGCACAGATACGCAGTATTTT. Variable domain in full (rest from reference TRBV7-3 and TRBJ2-3): GAGVSQTPSNKVTEKGKYVELRCDPISGHTALYWYRQSLGQGPEFLIYFQGTGAADDSGLPNDRFFAVRPEGSVSTLKIQRTERGDSAVYLCASSLGLAGRTDTQYFGPGTRLTVL.

The chain couples TRBV5-1 to TRBJ2-1; tentative D call: TRBD2 (6 bases). CDR1 SGHRS and CDR2 YFSETQ come from the germline V gene. The CDR3 sequence is 15 residues long. The V and J ends lost 1 base and 6 bases respectively, with 14 bases between them. As DNA, the CDR3 is TGCGCCAGCAGCTTGCGAACTAGCCTGACCAATGAGCAGTTCTTC. Translating it yields CASSLRTSLTNEQFF.

The J gene is TRBJ2-7, the V gene TRBV18; TRBD1 aligns across 11 bases. The CDR3 contains 17 residues. The V gene's germline CDR1 is KGHSH and CDR2 LQKENI. Germline trimming cut 6 bases from V and 3 bases from J; bases unmatched to any gene: 13. CDR3 sequence: CASSTMGRTGGIYEQYF. The CDR3 bases are TGTGCCAGCTCCACAATGGGTCGGACAGGGGGCATCTACGAGCAGTACTTC.

This rearrangement joins TRBV4-1 to TRBJ1-5; possible D gene TRBD1, 6 bases. Trimming left V 2 bases short and J 6 bases short, with 14 bases between. Per the germline V gene, CDR1 is MGHRA and CDR2 is YSYEKL. CDR3 length equals 15 residues. The CDR3 protein is CASSQNVGGAQPQHF. CDR3 DNA sequence: TGCGCCAGCAGCCAAAATGTTGGGGGCGCTCAGCCCCAGCATTTT.

The chain is built from TRBV3-1 (or the pseudogene TRBV3-2) and TRBJ2-3; 10 bases map to TRBD2. The CDR3 consists of 16 residues. Germline V CDR1 and CDR2: LGHDT, YNNKEL (reference sequence). The ends lost 4 bases at V and 5 bases at J; junction bases unmatched: 9. CDR3: CASSPGWSGRGDTQYF. Written as DNA, the CDR3 is TGTGCCAGCAGCCCCGGATGGAGCGGGAGGGGAGATACGCAGTATTTT.

The V and J genes are TRBV7-2 and TRBJ2-2; D uncertain. Germline loops: CDR1 SGHTA, CDR2 FQGNSA. The CDR3 length is 18 residues. V lost 5 bases, J lost 0 bases, and 19 bases lay in between. CDR3 coding DNA: TGTGCCAGCAGCCGCACCGTCGGGCGGCGCCCGAACACCGGGGAGCTGTTTTTT. This translates into CASSRTVGRRPNTGELFF. The full variable domain, with the rest looked up from reference TRBV7-2 and TRBJ2-2, is GAGVSQSPSNKVTEKGKDVELRCDPISGHTALYWYRQSLGQGLEFLIYFQGNSAPDKSGLPSDRFSAERTGGSVSTLTIQRTQQEDSAVYLCASSRTVGRRPNTGELFFGEGSRLTVL.

The rearrangement links TRBV27 to TRBJ1-1; D gene ambiguous. With 5 bases removed from V and 3 bases from J, the gap between germline ends came to 10 bases. Germline V lookup: CDR1 MNHEY, CDR2 SMNVEV (reference sequence). The CDR3 runs to 13 residues. The CDR3 nucleotides read TGTGCCAGCAGTCCTGTCTACTACACTGAAGCTTTCTTT. It codes for CASSPVYYTEAFF.

CDR3 coding DNA: TGTGCCAGCAGAAAGCCGGGGCTCTCCTACGAGCAGTACTTC. This translates into CASRKPGLSYEQYF. The rearrangement uses TRBV28 and TRBJ2-7; D assignment may be TRBD1 or TRBD2 (5 bases each). The V gene's germline CDR1 is MDHEN and CDR2 SYDVKM. Deletions cut 6 bases from V and 0 bases from J, with 12 bases between. This CDR3 comprises 14 residues.

The V gene is TRBV11-2, the J gene TRBJ1-3; D unresolved. The CDR3 totals 15 residues. Trimming cost V 4 bases and J 0 bases, with 10 bases left between them. Germline assignment: CDR1 SGHAT and CDR2 FQNNGV. CDR3 nucleotides: TGTGCCAGCAGCTCATACAAGAGCTCTGGAAACACCATATATTTT. Translation gives CASSSYKSSGNTIYF. Drawing the rest from reference TRBV11-2 and TRBJ1-3, the complete variable domain is EAGVAQSPRYKIIEKRQSVAFWCNPISGHATLYWYQQILGQGPKLLIQFQNNGVVDDSQLPKDRFSAERLKGVDSTLKIQPAKLEDSAVYLCASSSYKSSGNTIYFGEGSWLTVV.

This chain links TRBV6-6 with TRBJ2-7; TRBD2 matches 13 bases. CDR1 is MNHNY, CDR2 SVGAGI, per germline (reference sequence). After removal of 4 bases from V and 6 bases from J, the junction contained 9 bases not matched to a gene. This CDR3 region has 16 residues. The CDR3 protein is CASSSPGLAGVLEQYF. The DNA of the CDR3 is TGTGCCAGCAGTTCTCCCGGACTAGCGGGAGTTCTCGAGCAGTACTTC.

This chain uses TRBV9 with TRBJ1-1, with D hard to call. Germline CDR1 is SGDLS and CDR2 is YYNGEE. Trimming stripped 0 bases from V and 8 bases from J, with 14 bases between. CDR3 length: 14 amino acids. CDR3: CASSVDAKEGEAFF. The CDR3 DNA reads TGTGCCAGCAGCGTAGACGCCAAGGAGGGAGAAGCTTTCTTT.

J is TRBJ2-7 and V is TRBV7-8; tentative D call: TRBD1 (5 bases). The CDR3 is 14 amino acids. Germline V CDR1 and CDR2: SGHVS, FQNEAQ. V dropped 5 bases and J dropped 1 base, with 12 bases sitting between them. In DNA, the CDR3 is TGTGCCAGCAGCCCCGGACACCTTTCCTACGAGCAGTACTTC. Translating gives CASSPGHLSYEQYF.

V usage is TRBV4-2 and J usage is TRBJ2-1; a possible D gene is TRBD1 (5 bases). Germline V gene data show CDR1 as LGHNA and CDR2 as YNFKEQ. CDR3 length equals 15 residues. Trimming stripped 1 base from V and 4 bases from J, with 11 bases between. CDR3 sequence reads: CASSQAPTEYNEQFF. The CDR3 DNA is TGTGCCAGCAGCCAAGCGCCGACAGAGTACAATGAGCAGTTCTTC.

The rearrangement joins TRBV2 to TRBJ1-1, with D perhaps TRBD1 (6 bases). Germline CDR1 is SNHLY and CDR2 is FYNNEI. The ends were cut back, 2 bases at V and 8 bases at J, with 9 bases in the middle. The CDR3 totals 12 residues. The CDR3 loop reads CASSETGQEAFF. In DNA, the CDR3 is TGTGCCAGCAGTGAAACCGGACAGGAAGCTTTCTTT.

The J gene is TRBJ1-6, the V gene TRBV9, with D unclear. V was trimmed by 4 bases and J by 2 bases, leaving 13 bases between them. This CDR3 contains 16 residues. Germline loops: CDR1 SGDLS, CDR2 YYNGEE. The CDR3 loop reads CASSPEPGTYNSPLHF. Written as DNA, the CDR3 is TGTGCCAGCAGCCCGGAGCCCGGGACCTATAATTCACCCCTCCACTTT.

This chain connects TRBV2 to TRBJ1-2; D might be TRBD1 (5 bases). V was pared by 2 bases and J by 8 bases, with 21 bases between. Germline values: CDR1 SNHLY, CDR2 FYNNEI. The length of the CDR3 is 16 residues. The CDR3 DNA reads as TGTGCCAGCAGTGAACTGACCAGGGTAGGCGTTCGAGGCTACACCTTC. Its protein is CASSELTRVGVRGYTF.

This chain links TRBV18 with TRBJ1-5; D is ambiguous. CDR1 KGHSH and CDR2 LQKENI come from the germline V gene. The length of the CDR3 is 13 residues. V was shortened by 2 bases and J by 4 bases, with 6 bases between the two germline ends. For the CDR3, the DNA is TGTGCCAGCTCACCAGTGGGGAATCAGCCCCAGCATTTT. This encodes CASSPVGNQPQHF.

As concerns this clone: Germline is not matched at one junction end, which may reflect a read error. The chain has TRBV5-4 and TRBJ2-3; possibly TRBD2 for D (5 bases). The CDR3 runs to 15 residues. Per germline, CDR1 SGHNT and CDR2 YYREEE (reference sequence). The CDR3 is CASSLGQRTPETQYF. The CDR3 DNA is TGTGCCAGCAGCCTTGGTCAGCGGACGCCAGAAACGCAGTATTTT.

The chain recombines TRBV24-1 with TRBJ2-2; D gene unclear. Looked up from germline, CDR1 is KGHDR and CDR2 is SFDVKD. This CDR3 spans 16 amino acids. Trimming removed 0 bases from V and 2 bases from J, with 9 bases in between. The CDR3 sequence: CATSDLGQVNTGELFF. CDR3 nucleotides: TGTGCCACCAGTGATTTGGGGCAGGTCAACACCGGGGAGCTGTTTTTT.

The chain combines TRBV5-1 with TRBJ2-7; tentative D call: TRBD2 (6 bases). In germline, CDR1 is SGHRS, CDR2 YFSETQ. The length of the CDR3 is 14 residues. V was cut by 0 bases and J by 2 bases, with 9 bases left in between. The CDR3 sequence is CASSLAAGAYEQYF. DNA of the CDR3: TGCGCCAGCAGCTTGGCAGCGGGTGCCTACGAGCAGTACTTC.

This clone was picked up one time. The CDR3 loop is CASSIVGNQPQHF. The DNA for the CDR3 is TGTGCCAGTAGTATAGTGGGCAATCAGCCCCAGCATTTT. The chain links TRBV19 to TRBJ1-5; D uncertain. This CDR3 contains 13 residues. Germline CDR1 reads LNHDA; CDR2 reads SQIVND (reference sequence). Trimming pared 1 base from V and 2 bases from J, leaving 3 bases between.

The chain carries TRBV12-3 or TRBV12-4 and TRBJ2-1; no clear D. The CDR3 has 12 amino acids. The ends were cut back, 1 base at V and 8 bases at J, with 6 bases in the middle. The CDR3 sequence is CASSLVVHEQFF. The CDR3 region has the DNA TGTGCCAGCAGTTTAGTAGTCCATGAGCAGTTCTTC.

The gene calls are TRBV27 and TRBJ2-7; D is ambiguous. Germline-derived CDR1 and CDR2 are MNHEY and SMNVEV (reference sequence). The V end was cut by 2 bases, the J end by 3 bases, with 8 bases between. The CDR3 runs to 13 residues. CDR3 protein: CASSLSRSYEQYF. The CDR3 DNA sequence: TGTGCCAGCAGTTTAAGTAGGAGCTACGAGCAGTACTTC.

The V call is TRBV6-1, the J call TRBJ2-7, with 11 bases lining up with TRBD1. The germline V gene encodes CDR1 MNHNS and CDR2 SASEGT. This CDR3 region has 15 residues. The V segment lost 3 bases and the J segment 5 bases; nucleotides outside the gene matches: 6. CDR3 sequence reads: CASSEEGQGGHEQYF. CDR3 nucleotide sequence: TGTGCCAGCAGTGAGGAGGGACAGGGGGGGCACGAGCAGTACTTC.

This clone was counted between two and nine times. The chain is built from TRBV29-1 and TRBJ2-1, with D unresolved. Deletions cut 0 bases from V and 8 bases from J, with 11 bases between. The CDR3 is made up of 13 amino acids. CDR1 SQVTM and CDR2 ANQGSEA come from the germline V gene. This CDR3 is CSVEDQSRYEQFF. CDR3 in DNA: TGCAGCGTTGAAGATCAGTCTCGGTATGAGCAGTTCTTC.